Detailed here is one T cell receptor (beta chain). The antigen it binds to is not known. Nothing much larger sits one base from this clone, and base qualities are not available. Collaborating institutions collected whole blood in K2EDTA tubes following their own protocols. For TCRbeta analysis, collaborators shipped samples in one of three forms: frozen whole blood, isolated PBMCs, or DNA extracted from either of those sample types. V loses 0 bases, J loses 2 bases, and the germline ends lie 8 bases apart. From cysteine to phenylalanine, the CDR3 is 15 amino acids long. Only the CDR3 DNA is retained, 45 bases long and in frame from the first base. In the germline V gene, CDR1 corresponds to MNHEY and CDR2 to SVGAGI. This record belongs to a study of blood T cell repertoires in COVID-19 (dated by TCRdb to the early 2020s). As for the study more broadly: The collaborator samples originated in the United States, Italy and Spain and spanned the acute and convalescent phases of COVID-19. The material from the prospective study consisted of cDNA or gDNA derived from T cells, B-cell-depleted T cells, or PBMCs. Deeply sampled blood TCRbeta repertoires from subjects exposed to, actively infected with, or recovered from COVID-19 were included in the dataset. The repertoires were made available in a free public database intended to serve as a resource for research on the immune response to SARS-CoV-2. Samples came from the ongoing ImmuneRACE study (first 160 participants) plus 1,254 subjects from 6 global collaborators. The sample metadata nearly always contained a de-identified subject ID, COVID-19 status, age in years and sex. HLA class I and class II types, where available, came from metadata supplied by the sample provider rather than from assay-based typing.

Here is what the overall study found, with its caveats: How much clinical and demographic metadata was included differed by source and by participant, and the metadata was provided uncurated.

TCRbeta CDR3 regions were amplified from genomic DNA by means of the immunoSEQ Assay, a bias-controlled multiplex PCR. The paper's data handling went like this. Within the assay, amplification of reference gene primers was used to estimate how many nucleated cells each sample contained. To quantify the absolute abundance of each unique TCRbeta CDR3 rearrangement, sequence reads were collapsed and filtered. Productive Simpson clonality was computed per sample as the square root of Simpson's diversity index over productive rearrangements. In its TCRdb copy, this immuneACCESS table keeps in-frame sequences only and misses some clones. Where compared with another copy, unresolved V genes explain less than half of these, and the others have no known cause. Clone size and V and J calls were adopted from that table, with D and trimming inferred from the DNA. The sample table contains roughly 40,000 clones; only one count was recorded for 79% of them. Clones ranked in the top ten supply more than 20% of the sample.

What was sequenced was peripheral blood. Rearrangement joined TRBV6-5 to TRBJ1-5; the D segment cannot be called with confidence. The receptor was isolated from a man between 65 and 79 years old with acute or convalescent COVID-19. The nucleotides are TGTGCCAGCAGTTACTCGGTCCAGGGCAATCAGCCCCAGCATTTT. Its coded protein is CASSYSVQGNQPQHF.